The 26 T cell receptor beta chains below come from one sample, sequenced in a study of cytomegalovirus exposure and HLA in healthy donors. This PCR relied on a set of 60 Vbeta primers and 13 Jbeta primers. Clones were read by immunoSEQ multiplex PCR, and TCRdb kept only the in-frame ones, dropping some. The sample has roughly 100,000 clones; more than 65% are singletons. The sample taken for sequencing was PBMCs. These receptors all come from a man aged 40-50 years in good health and CMV-seropositive.

This CDR3 is CASSLGERNTDTQYF. The CDR3 DNA follows: TGTGCCAGCAGCCTTGGGGAGCGGAACACAGATACGCAGTATTTT. V gene TRBV7-6 combines with J gene TRBJ2-3; a possible D gene is TRBD2 (5 bases). CDR1 is SGHVS and CDR2 is FNYEAQ in the germline V gene. Trimming removed 5 bases at V and 2 bases at J, with 14 bases between. The CDR3 spans 15 residues.

With respect to this clone: Other DNA sequences of this sample code for an identical CDR3. The V and J genes are TRBV9 and TRBJ1-2, with D hard to call. Germline assignment: CDR1 SGDLS and CDR2 YYNGEE. Trimming cost V 6 bases and J 2 bases, with 14 bases left between them. This CDR3 has 14 residues. The CDR3 is CASTKRTGNYGYTF. Written as DNA, the CDR3 is TGTGCCAGCACAAAACGGACGGGGAACTATGGCTACACCTTC.

The genes are TRBV30 and TRBJ1-2; the D is unclear. The CDR3 consists of 13 residues. Germline CDR1 is GTSNPN and CDR2 is SVGIG (reference sequence). With 0 bases removed from V and 3 bases from J, the gap between germline ends came to 8 bases. The DNA for the CDR3 is TGTGCCTGGAGTGTAAGCCGGGACTATGGCTACACCTTC. Protein: CAWSVSRDYGYTF.

The V call is TRBV4-1, the J call TRBJ2-3; weak D call: TRBD1 (6 bases). V was cut by 0 bases and J by 6 bases, with 16 bases left in between. There are 16 residues in the CDR3. Germline CDR1 and CDR2: MGHRA and YSYEKL. DNA of the CDR3: TGCGCCAGCAGCCAAGACTACAGGGACCTTTTGGATACGCAGTATTTT. The encoded protein is CASSQDYRDLLDTQYF.

This chain connects TRBV7-2 to TRBJ2-1, with a weak D call TRBD2 (5 bases). Germline V gene sequence: CDR1 SGHTA, CDR2 FQGNSA. With 1 base removed from V and 3 bases from J, the gap between germline ends came to 10 bases. The CDR3 is 15 residues long. The chain's CDR3 is CASSLGRGLYNEQFF. The CDR3 DNA reads as TGTGCCAGCAGCTTAGGCCGCGGACTCTACAATGAGCAGTTCTTC.

V is TRBV4-3 and J is TRBJ2-2; 8 bases map to TRBD2. V shed 0 bases, J shed 7 bases, and the junction held 7 bases outside the gene matches. Germline V gene sequence: CDR1 LGHNA, CDR2 YSLEER. The CDR3 extends over 16 amino acids. The CDR3 region has the DNA TGCGCCAGCAGCCAAGATAAACGGGGGGGAAGCGGGGAGCTGTTTTTT. Translating it yields CASSQDKRGGSGELFF.

This clone has just a few counts. The V and J genes are TRBV18 and TRBJ1-2, with 9 bases identical to TRBD1. V shed 3 bases and J 2 bases; nucleotides not matched to a gene: 4. Per the germline V gene, CDR1 is KGHSH and CDR2 is LQKENI. This CDR3 is built from 15 residues. CDR3 region: CASSPAGQGNYGYTF. The DNA of the CDR3 is TGTGCCAGCTCACCTGCCGGACAGGGGAACTATGGCTACACCTTC.

This clone was seen only once. This chain links TRBV7-3 with TRBJ2-1, with D possibly matching TRBD2 (5 bases). Looked up from germline, CDR1 is SGHTA and CDR2 is FQGTGA. V dropped 5 bases and J dropped 6 bases, with 14 bases sitting between them. This CDR3 has 14 residues. The CDR3 here is CASSPVGSINEQFF. The CDR3 nucleotides read TGTGCCAGCAGCCCAGTGGGGAGTATCAATGAGCAGTTCTTC.

The chain recombines TRBV5-1 with TRBJ2-3; a weak D match, TRBD2 (6 bases). This CDR3 comprises 15 residues. Germline V gene sequence: CDR1 SGHRS, CDR2 YFSETQ. V lost 4 bases and J lost 2, with 14 bases in between. As DNA, the CDR3 is TGCGCCAGCAGCCCAGGACGGGGGATCACAGATACGCAGTATTTT. Translating gives CASSPGRGITDTQYF.

This chain connects TRBV28 to TRBJ2-3; 9 bases agree with TRBD2. The germline CDR1 and CDR2 sequences are MDHEN and SYDVKM. Trimming at V came to 6 bases and at J to 2 bases, leaving 12 bases not matched to a gene. This CDR3 has 17 amino acids. The CDR3 protein is CASSPRPKRGDTDTQYF. CDR3 in DNA: TGTGCCAGCAGCCCCCGCCCTAAGCGGGGGGACACAGATACGCAGTATTTT.

The rearrangement uses TRBV29-1 and TRBJ1-3, with no clear D. Trimming cost V 4 bases and J 2 bases, with 12 bases left between them. The CDR3 covers 14 residues. In germline, CDR1 is SQVTM, CDR2 ANQGSEA. The CDR3 reads CSVVPETAGNTIYF. In nucleotides, the CDR3 is TGCAGCGTTGTTCCGGAGACGGCTGGAAACACCATATATTTT.

This clone was picked up one time. The rearrangement links TRBV4-3 to TRBJ2-1; no clear D gene. Trimming removed 4 bases from V and 3 bases from J, with 10 bases in between. The CDR3 is 14 residues long. CDR1 and CDR2 from the germline V gene are LGHNA and YSLEER. The CDR3 region has the DNA TGCGCCAGCAGCCTGTCACGGTTCTACAATGAGCAGTTCTTC. The encoded protein is CASSLSRFYNEQFF.

The J gene is TRBJ1-1, the V gene TRBV7-3; weak D call: TRBD1 (5 bases). V lost 8 bases, J lost 11 bases, and 18 bases lay in between. Germline V CDR1 and CDR2: SGHTA, FQGTGA. The CDR3 is 12 amino acids. CDR3 DNA sequence: TGTGCCAGCCGGGGGGGGGACGCCAGGGCTTTCTTT. Its protein product is CASRGGDARAFF.

CDR3 sequence (DNA): TGTGCCAGCCGGTCCCGGACAGGGTCCTACGAGCAGTACTTC. Translated: CASRSRTGSYEQYF. The V call is TRBV2, the J call TRBJ2-7; 8 bases agree with TRBD1. This CDR3 is built from 14 residues. The V gene end was trimmed by 8 bases and the J gene end by 1 base; junction bases not matched to a gene: 7. Germline CDR1 is SNHLY and CDR2 is FYNNEI.

The chain carries TRBV6-5 and TRBJ2-3, with TRBD1 as a possible D gene (6 bases). The germline gives CDR1 MNHEY, CDR2 SVGAGI. CDR3 length: 14 residues. V lost 5 bases to trimming and J lost 0 bases, with 9 bases between them. The CDR3 DNA sequence: TGTGCCAGCAGTCCCAGGGGAAGCACAGATACGCAGTATTTT. Translating gives CASSPRGSTDTQYF.

The chain is built from TRBV11-2 and TRBJ1-2; maybe TRBD1 (5 bases). The V and J ends lost 0 bases and 6 bases respectively, with 17 bases between them. The germline V gene has CDR1 SGHAT and CDR2 FQNNGV. CDR3 length equals 16 residues. CDR3 amino acids: CASSLDRGARGDGYTF. The CDR3 DNA reads as TGTGCCAGCAGCTTAGATCGCGGGGCCCGGGGGGATGGCTACACCTTC.

The chain uses TRBV10-3 and TRBJ2-7; 9 bases fit TRBD1. V dropped 7 bases and J dropped 0; count of bases not matched to a gene: 4. The CDR3 runs to 14 residues. Germline V CDR1 and CDR2: ENHRY, SYGVKD. CDR3 coding DNA: TGTGCCATCACCCGGGACAGGGACTCCTACGAGCAGTACTTC. Amino acids: CAITRDRDSYEQYF.

In this sample, this clone turned up a few times. The J gene is TRBJ1-2, the V gene TRBV7-2, with 10 bases that match TRBD1. V shed 5 bases, J shed 3 bases, and the junction held 9 bases outside the gene matches. The CDR3 contains 16 residues. CDR1 and CDR2 from the germline V gene are SGHTA and FQGNSA. The CDR3 sequence is CASSPGTGVWDYGYTF. CDR3 in DNA: TGTGCCAGCAGCCCCGGGACAGGGGTTTGGGACTATGGCTACACCTTC.

This chain joins TRBV5-4 and TRBJ2-7, with 9 bases aligning to TRBD1. The V gene's germline CDR1 is SGHNT and CDR2 YYREEE (reference sequence). J gave up 4 bases and V 4 bases, and 9 bases lay outside the gene matches. The CDR3 has 15 amino acids. The CDR3 reads CASSPSGTGSYEQYF. The DNA of the CDR3 is TGTGCCAGCAGCCCGAGTGGGACAGGGTCTTACGAGCAGTACTTC.

The V call is TRBV28, the J call TRBJ2-7; TRBD2 agrees at 11 bases. Germline V gene sequence: CDR1 MDHEN, CDR2 SYDVKM. After removal of 3 bases from V and 4 bases from J, the junction contained 2 bases not matched to a gene. The CDR3 extends over 14 amino acids. CDR3 residues: CASSFSGGAYEQYF. In nucleotides, the CDR3 is TGTGCCAGCAGTTTTAGCGGGGGGGCATACGAGCAGTACTTC.

The chain links TRBV11-1 to TRBJ1-1; D is unclear. The ends were cut back, 2 bases at V and 1 base at J, with 11 bases in the middle. CDR3 length equals 15 residues. CDR1 SGHAT and CDR2 FQDESV come from the germline V gene (reference sequence). This CDR3 reads CASSLSGTTNTEAFF. The CDR3 bases are TGTGCCAGCAGCTTAAGCGGCACAACGAACACTGAAGCTTTCTTT.

V gene TRBV6-5 combines with J gene TRBJ1-1; 7 bases are shared with TRBD1. This CDR3 has 14 amino acids. Germline V gene lookup returns CDR1 MNHEY and CDR2 SVGAGI. After removal of 5 bases from V and 1 base from J, the junction contained 4 bases not matched to a gene. CDR3 sequence: CASSRQGRNTEAFF. The CDR3 DNA reads as TGTGCCAGCAGTAGACAGGGCCGGAACACTGAAGCTTTCTTT.

The chain is built from TRBV19 and TRBJ1-1; D is undetermined. Germline CDR1 is LNHDA and CDR2 is SQIVND (reference sequence). CDR3 length: 13 residues. Trimming took off 5 bases at V and 1 base at J, with 8 bases between the two ends. CDR3 coding DNA: TGTGCCAGTAGTCATCAGGCGAACACTGAAGCTTTCTTT. Translated, it gives CASSHQANTEAFF.

CDR3 bases: TGTGCCAGCAGCCTCTTACGGGAGACCCAGTACTTC. This codes for CASSLLRETQYF. The rearrangement uses TRBV7-2 and TRBJ2-5; no definite D call. The CDR3 has 12 amino acids. Trimming removed 5 bases at V and 5 bases at J, with 9 bases between. Germline V gene sequence: CDR1 SGHTA, CDR2 FQGNSA.

This rearrangement joins TRBV5-6 to TRBJ1-5; 8 nucleotides align to TRBD1. The CDR3 covers 16 residues. The J segment lost 0 bases and the V segment lost 4 bases, leaving 6 bases of the junction unmatched. Germline V gene sequence: CDR1 SGHDT, CDR2 YYEEEE. In DNA, the CDR3 is TGTGCCAGCAGCGAAGGGACAGGCGGTAGCAATCAGCCCCAGCATTTT. This codes for CASSEGTGGSNQPQHF.

The table lists this clone with a few counts. CDR3 region: CASSLDNVAAGEQYF. CDR3 in DNA: TGTGCCAGCAGCTTAGATAATGTAGCAGCGGGAGAGCAGTACTTC. The chain carries TRBV11-2 and TRBJ2-7, with TRBD2 matching over 7 bases. With 0 bases clipped from V and 7 bases from J, the junction kept 9 bases outside the gene matches. Germline V gives CDR1 SGHAT, CDR2 FQNNGV. This CDR3 comprises 15 residues.